Sequencing of this TCR beta chain was carried out in a study of sequential checkpoint blockade in melanoma. Turning to the study itself: Randomization was 1:1 between first-line nivolumab→ipilimumab and ipilimumab→nivolumab. 90 to 95 pretreatment tumor DNA samples were TCRβ immunosequenced.

Method: immunoSEQ multiplex PCR; TCRdb's copy keeps in-frame clones and lacks some. The sample shows about 2,300 clones, approximately 20% of them seen only once. The study's findings and limits: Pretreatment TIL clonality tracked with response in the nivolumab-first arm.

Treatment in this sample: randomized to nivolumab then ipilimumab (arm A) or the reverse (arm B). As for this clone: The antigen is unknown.

Germline CDR1 MNHGY, CDR2 SAAAGT. The CDR3 loop spans 14 amino acids. Between the trimmed V and J ends, which lost 2 bases and 5 bases, there was a span of 10 bases. V gene TRBV6-8 combines with J gene TRBJ1-5, with D uncertain. Source: tumor tissue (inferred from file names), taken from a patient given nivolumab and ipilimumab in sequence. This receptor was taken from a human donor with melanoma. CDR3 sequence reads: CASSYSAGYQPQHF. CDR3 nucleotide sequence: TGTGCCAGCAGTTACAGTGCGGGTTATCAGCCCCAGCATTTT.